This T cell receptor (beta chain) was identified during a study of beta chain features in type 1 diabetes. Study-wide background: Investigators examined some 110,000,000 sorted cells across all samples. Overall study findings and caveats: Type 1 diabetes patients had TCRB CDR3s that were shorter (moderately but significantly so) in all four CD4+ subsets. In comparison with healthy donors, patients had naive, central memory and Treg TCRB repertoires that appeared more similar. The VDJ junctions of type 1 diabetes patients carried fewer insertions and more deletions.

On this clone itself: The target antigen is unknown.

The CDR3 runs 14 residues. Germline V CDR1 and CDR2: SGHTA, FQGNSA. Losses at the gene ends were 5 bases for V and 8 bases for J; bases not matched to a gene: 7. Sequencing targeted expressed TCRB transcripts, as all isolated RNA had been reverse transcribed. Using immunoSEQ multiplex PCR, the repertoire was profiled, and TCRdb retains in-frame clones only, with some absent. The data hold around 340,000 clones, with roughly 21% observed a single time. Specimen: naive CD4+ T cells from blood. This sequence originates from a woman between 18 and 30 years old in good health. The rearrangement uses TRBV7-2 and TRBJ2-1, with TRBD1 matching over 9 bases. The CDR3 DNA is TGTGCCAGCAGCATGGGACAGGGTCGTGATGAGCAGTTCTTC. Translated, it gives CASSMGQGRDEQFF. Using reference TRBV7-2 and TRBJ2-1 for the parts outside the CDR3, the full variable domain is GAGVSQSPSNKVTEKGKDVELRCDPISGHTALYWYRQSLGQGLEFLIYFQGNSAPDKSGLPSDRFSAERTGGSVSTLTIQRTQQEDSAVYLCASSMGQGRDEQFFGPGTRLTVL.